The 32 T cell receptor beta chains presented below share a single source sample, sequenced in a study of blood T cell repertoires in COVID-19. Sequenced by immunoSEQ multiplex PCR; TCRdb stores in-frame clones only, minus some. The profile shows approximately 150,000 clones, roughly 80% of them singletons. Sequenced material: PBMCs or T cells enriched from blood (not recorded which). The receptor set was obtained from a middle-aged woman with acute COVID-19.

The gene calls are TRBV7-2 and TRBJ1-1; TRBD1 agrees at 7 bases. The CDR3 extends over 16 amino acids. Germline CDR1 SGHTA, CDR2 FQGNSA. Losses at the gene ends were 1 base for V and 4 bases for J; bases not matched to a gene: 9. In nucleotides, the CDR3 is TGTGCCAGCAGCTTAGATGGGACAGAGCGGCGCACTGAAGCTTTCTTT. It translates to CASSLDGTERRTEAFF.

The chain carries TRBV7-9 and TRBJ1-4, with 7 positions matching TRBD1. Trimming removed 5 bases from V and 8 bases from J; junction bases left unmatched: 2. The CDR3 totals 12 residues. CDR1 is SEHNR and CDR2 is FQNEAQ in the germline V gene (reference sequence). CDR3 coding DNA: TGTGCCAGCAGCCTGACAGGGGAAAAACTGTTTTTT. This gives the protein CASSLTGEKLFF.

V gene TRBV4-1 combines with J gene TRBJ2-4; TRBD1 is a possible D gene (6 bases). The germline V gene has CDR1 MGHRA and CDR2 YSYEKL. The CDR3 runs to 13 residues. V was clipped by 2 bases and J by 8 bases, with 10 bases between them. The chain's CDR3 is CASSQQGHDIQYF. CDR3 coding DNA: TGCGCCAGCAGCCAACAGGGGCATGACATTCAGTACTTC.

V is TRBV27 and J is TRBJ2-2, with D possibly being TRBD1 (6 bases). Trimming removed 5 bases from V and 5 bases from J, with 15 bases in between. From germline, CDR1 is MNHEY and CDR2 SMNVEV (reference sequence). The CDR3 loop spans 15 amino acids. The CDR3 protein is CASSNGQLRTGELFF. The CDR3 region has the DNA TGTGCCAGCAGTAACGGACAGTTAAGGACCGGGGAGCTGTTTTTT.

The V call is TRBV5-1, the J call TRBJ1-1; 8 bases fit TRBD1. Trimming at V came to 5 bases and at J to 6 bases, leaving 12 bases not matched to a gene. Germline assignment: CDR1 SGHRS and CDR2 YFSETQ. CDR3 length: 15 amino acids. CDR3: CASSGGRQGAAEAFF. The CDR3 DNA reads as TGCGCCAGCAGTGGTGGTCGGCAGGGGGCGGCTGAAGCTTTCTTT. Together with reference TRBV5-1 and TRBJ1-1, the CDR3 gives the full variable domain: KAGVTQTPRYLIKTRGQQVTLSCSPISGHRSVSWYQQTPGQGLQFLFEYFSETQRNKGNFPGRFSGRQFSNSRSEMNVSTLELGDSALYLCASSGGRQGAAEAFFGQGTRLTVV.

The chain combines TRBV7-9 with TRBJ2-1; 11 nucleotides agree with TRBD2. J lost 8 bases, V lost 3 bases, and 6 bases had no gene match. The length of the CDR3 is 15 residues. The V gene's germline CDR1 is SEHNR and CDR2 FQNEAQ (reference sequence). DNA of the CDR3: TGTGCCAGCAGCTTTAGCGGGAGGGCCGGTCATGAGCAGTTCTTC. The encoded protein is CASSFSGRAGHEQFF.

V gene TRBV30 combines with J gene TRBJ1-2; possibly TRBD1 for D (5 bases). With 8 bases removed from V and 2 bases from J, the gap between germline ends came to 12 bases. Looked up from germline, CDR1 is GTSNPN and CDR2 is SVGIG (reference sequence). The length of the CDR3 is 12 residues. This CDR3 reads CARGGANYGYTF. CDR3 bases: TGTGCCCGGGGAGGGGCGAACTATGGCTACACCTTC.

This chain links TRBV9 with TRBJ2-2; 8 positions agree with TRBD2. Germline-derived CDR1 and CDR2 are SGDLS and YYNGEE. Trimming removed 4 bases from V and 5 bases from J; junction bases left unmatched: 13. The CDR3 has 17 residues. The CDR3 loop reads CASSPQTSAEGTGELFF. In DNA, the CDR3 is TGTGCCAGCAGCCCCCAGACTAGCGCAGAGGGGACCGGGGAGCTGTTTTTT. Looking up the rest from reference TRBV9 and TRBJ2-2 gives the full variable domain: DSGVTQTPKHLITATGQRVTLRCSPRSGDLSVYWYQQSLDQGLQFLIQYYNGEERAKGNILERFSAQQFPDLHSELNLSSLELGDSALYFCASSPQTSAEGTGELFFGEGSRLTVL.

The CDR3 nucleotides read TGTGCCAGCAGCTCCAACCAGGGTAGTGGGACTGAAGCTTTCTTT. Amino acids: CASSSNQGSGTEAFF. This chain links TRBV11-3 with TRBJ1-1; perhaps TRBD1 as D (5 bases). The CDR3 has 15 residues. Looked up from germline, CDR1 is SGHNT and CDR2 is YENEEA. Trimming took 4 bases from V and 5 from J, leaving 17 bases between them.

This chain joins TRBV5-1 and TRBJ2-7, with TRBD2 matching 9 bases. CDR3 length: 15 residues. The ends lost 4 bases at V and 0 bases at J; junction bases unmatched: 5. The germline V gene has CDR1 SGHRS and CDR2 YFSETQ. This chain's CDR3 is CASSPRSGSSYEQYF. In DNA form, the CDR3 reads TGCGCCAGCAGCCCCCGTAGCGGGAGCTCCTACGAGCAGTACTTC.

The chain recombines TRBV7-3 with TRBJ2-3, with 13 bases fitting TRBD2. V was clipped by 5 bases and J by 2 bases; unmatched bases: 4. Per germline, CDR1 SGHTA and CDR2 FQGTGA. This CDR3 is built from 16 residues. The CDR3 nucleotides are TGTGCCAGCAGCCCTGGGACTAGCGGGATCACAGATACGCAGTATTTT. Translation: CASSPGTSGITDTQYF. Using reference TRBV7-3 and TRBJ2-3 for the parts outside the CDR3, the full variable domain is GAGVSQTPSNKVTEKGKYVELRCDPISGHTALYWYRQSLGQGPEFLIYFQGTGAADDSGLPNDRFFAVRPEGSVSTLKIQRTERGDSAVYLCASSPGTSGITDTQYFGPGTRLTVL.

This sequence joins TRBV9 and TRBJ1-1, with D tentatively TRBD1 (5 bases). The germline CDR1 and CDR2 sequences are SGDLS and YYNGEE. Trimming shortened V by 4 bases and J by 2 bases, and 15 bases separated the two germline ends. The CDR3 length is 15 residues. This CDR3 is CASSPHMTENTEAFF. In nucleotides, the CDR3 is TGTGCCAGCAGCCCCCACATGACAGAAAACACTGAAGCTTTCTTT.

The V call is TRBV18, the J call TRBJ2-5; 7 nucleotides align to TRBD2. The CDR3 is 15 residues long. CDR1 is KGHSH and CDR2 is LQKENI in the germline V gene. After removal of 3 bases from V and 0 bases from J, the junction contained 4 bases not matched to a gene. DNA of the CDR3: TGTGCCAGCTCACCTTTCGGACTAGACCAAGAGACCCAGTACTTC. It translates to CASSPFGLDQETQYF.

The chain employs TRBV5-8 and TRBJ1-2; the match to TRBD1 covers 8 bases. Germline-derived CDR1 and CDR2 are SGHTS and YDEGEE. Unmatched junction bases numbered 5, after V lost 1 base and J lost 3 bases. The CDR3 runs to 15 residues. Here the CDR3 reads CASSLQGARHYGYTF. CDR3 DNA: TGTGCCAGCAGCTTGCAGGGGGCGCGACACTATGGCTACACCTTC.

The chain links TRBV19 to TRBJ1-1; TRBD1 matches at 11 bases. Germline CDR1 LNHDA, CDR2 SQIVND (reference sequence). The J segment lost 5 bases and the V segment lost 8 bases, leaving 4 bases of the junction unmatched. The CDR3 sequence is 13 residues long. CDR3 sequence (DNA): TGTGCCAGTTCGGGACAGGGGGGGACTGAAGCTTTCTTT. It codes for CASSGQGGTEAFF.

V and J are TRBV10-2 and TRBJ2-1, with 7 bases that match TRBD2. The CDR3 extends over 13 amino acids. J was trimmed by 10 bases and V by 2 bases; bases with no gene match: 5. Germline values: CDR1 WSHSY, CDR2 SAAADI. CDR3 sequence reads: CASSEGRELEQFF. DNA of the CDR3: TGCGCCAGCAGTGAGGGGCGGGAGCTGGAGCAGTTCTTC.

The rearrangement joins TRBV2 to TRBJ1-6; no clear D. Germline CDR1 reads SNHLY; CDR2 reads FYNNEI. V was shortened by 4 bases and J by 6 bases, with 7 bases between the two germline ends. This CDR3 comprises 13 residues. CDR3 DNA sequence: TGTGCCAGCAGTGGTGCCAGTAATTCACCCCTCCACTTT. This gives the protein CASSGASNSPLHF.

The chain couples TRBV19 to TRBJ1-1; 8 nucleotides line up with TRBD1. Germline CDR1 LNHDA, CDR2 SQIVND (reference sequence). Trimming cost V 7 bases and J 4 bases; bases outside gene matches: 8. This CDR3 has 14 amino acids. CDR3 amino acids: CASTLGQVGTEAFF. The CDR3 DNA reads TGTGCCAGTACCTTGGGACAGGTGGGCACTGAAGCTTTCTTT.

This chain joins TRBV29-1 and TRBJ2-1; the D is unclear. The germline V gene encodes CDR1 SQVTM and CDR2 ANQGSEA. The CDR3 sequence is 11 residues long. The ends were cut back, 2 bases at V and 11 bases at J, with 10 bases in the middle. CDR3 region: CSVEQATQQFF. CDR3 in DNA: TGCAGCGTTGAACAAGCGACCCAGCAGTTCTTC.

The chain employs TRBV30 and TRBJ2-5; D possibly corresponds to TRBD2 (5 bases). CDR1 and CDR2 from the germline V gene are GTSNPN and SVGIG (reference sequence). V was shortened by 0 bases and J by 4 bases, with 9 bases between the two germline ends. This CDR3 is built from 13 residues. The CDR3 DNA reads as TGTGCCTGGAGTGTAGAGGGTCGAGAGACCCAGTACTTC. Translating it yields CAWSVEGRETQYF.

The CDR3 coding sequence is TGTGCCAGCAGTGGGACAGGGAGAACGAACACCATATATTTT. Residues: CASSGTGRTNTIYF. The gene calls are TRBV2 and TRBJ1-3, with 8 nucleotides matching TRBD1. This CDR3 is built from 14 residues. The trim removed 4 bases at V and 7 bases at J, leaving 6 bases unmatched. In germline, CDR1 is SNHLY, CDR2 FYNNEI.

The chain has TRBV7-2 and TRBJ1-3; possible D gene TRBD1, 6 bases. Germline loops: CDR1 SGHTA, CDR2 FQGNSA. The CDR3 length is 15 residues. V lost 3 bases and J 4 bases, leaving 13 bases between the germline ends. The CDR3 spells CASSLTGSGGNTIYF. CDR3 in DNA: TGTGCCAGCAGCTTGACAGGTTCGGGAGGAAACACCATATATTTT. The variable domain in full, with the rest retrieved from reference TRBV7-2 and TRBJ1-3, is GAGVSQSPSNKVTEKGKDVELRCDPISGHTALYWYRQSLGQGLEFLIYFQGNSAPDKSGLPSDRFSAERTGGSVSTLTIQRTQQEDSAVYLCASSLTGSGGNTIYFGEGSWLTVV.

Concerning this clone itself: Other DNA sequences in the sample encode the same CDR3. The chain is built from TRBV5-1 and TRBJ2-2; 8 nucleotides line up with TRBD2. V lost 6 bases to trimming and J lost 1 base; unmatched junction nucleotides: 2. The germline V gene encodes CDR1 SGHRS and CDR2 YFSETQ. This CDR3 spans 14 amino acids. CDR3 sequence (DNA): TGCGCCAGCACTAGCGGGTTGAACACCGGGGAGCTGTTTTTT. This sequence encodes CASTSGLNTGELFF.

CDR3 nucleotides: TGTGCCAGCAGCTTGGGTGACTCGGGGGAGCGTGAGCAGTTCTTC. Its protein product is CASSLGDSGEREQFF. This chain uses TRBV5-4 with TRBJ2-1; maybe TRBD2 (6 bases). Germline-derived CDR1 and CDR2 are SGHNT and YYREEE (reference sequence). CDR3 length: 15 amino acids. Trimming took 0 bases from V and 9 from J, leaving 16 bases between them.

The chain combines TRBV11-3 with TRBJ2-3; TRBD2 matches at 8 bases. CDR3 length equals 15 residues. CDR1 SGHNT and CDR2 YENEEA come from the germline V gene. After removal of 5 bases from V and 4 bases from J, the junction contained 8 bases not matched to a gene. CDR3 nucleotide sequence: TGTGCCAGCAGCAGAGGGACTAGTGGAGCAGATACGCAGTATTTT. Translation gives CASSRGTSGADTQYF. The whole variable domain, filled in from reference TRBV11-3 and TRBJ2-3, reads EAGVVQSPRYKIIEKKQPVAFWCNPISGHNTLYWYLQNLGQGPELLIRYENEEAVDDSQLPKDRFSAERLKGVDSTLKIQPAELGDSAVYLCASSRGTSGADTQYFGPGTRLTVL.

In this sample, this clone turned up once. V and J are TRBV15 and TRBJ2-2; D is possibly TRBD2 (6 bases). The CDR3 is 13 amino acids. The ends were cut back, 8 bases at V and 7 bases at J, with 14 bases in the middle. Germline V gene lookup returns CDR1 LNHNV and CDR2 YYDKDF (reference sequence). CDR3 in amino acids: CATRRDQLGELFF. Written as DNA, the CDR3 is TGTGCCACCCGGCGGGATCAGCTCGGGGAGCTGTTTTTT.

This clone was seen once. The chain combines TRBV7-9 with TRBJ2-5, with TRBD2 matching over 8 bases. Per the germline V gene, CDR1 is SEHNR and CDR2 is FQNEAQ (reference sequence). V shed 3 bases and J 5 bases; nucleotides not matched to a gene: 5. CDR3 length: 14 amino acids. In DNA form, the CDR3 reads TGTGCCAGCAGCTTTGGGACTAGTGAGGAGACCCAGTACTTC. Translated, it gives CASSFGTSEETQYF.

A single count supports this clone. The V call is TRBV18, the J call TRBJ1-5; D gene unclear. CDR3 length: 14 residues. Germline CDR1 is KGHSH and CDR2 is LQKENI. The V end lost 6 bases, the J end lost 2 bases, and 11 bases lay between the germline ends. DNA of the CDR3: TGTGCCAGCTCGGGAGGTACTGGCAATCAGCCCCAGCATTTT. It specifies CASSGGTGNQPQHF.

The CDR3 DNA reads as TGTGCCACCCGGTCGTGGGGGCGCAACTATGGCTACACCTTC. As protein: CATRSWGRNYGYTF. The V gene is TRBV15, the J gene TRBJ1-2; maybe TRBD1 (6 bases). Trimming removed 8 bases at V and 2 bases at J, with 15 bases between. Germline assignment: CDR1 LNHNV and CDR2 YYDKDF (reference sequence). The CDR3 totals 14 residues.

The chain combines TRBV15 with TRBJ2-5; TRBD1 matches at 9 bases. Germline V gene data show CDR1 as LNHNV and CDR2 as YYDKDF (reference sequence). The CDR3 is 15 amino acids. Trimming cost V 1 base and J 3 bases; bases outside gene matches: 3. The CDR3 nucleotides are TGTGCCACCAGCAGAGGGCGGACAGGGGAAGAGACCCAGTACTTC. Protein sequence: CATSRGRTGEETQYF.

The genes are TRBV2 and TRBJ2-1, with TRBD2 matching 7 bases. V lost 9 bases, J lost 8 bases, and 16 bases stayed unmatched. CDR3 size: 15 residues. CDR1 is SNHLY and CDR2 is FYNNEI in the germline V gene. CDR3 sequence (DNA): TGTGCCAGTCGTTCCTTAAGCGGGAATGGTCATGAGCAGTTCTTC. Its translation is CASRSLSGNGHEQFF.

This clone was counted between two and nine times. V gene TRBV28 combines with J gene TRBJ2-7; D may be TRBD1 (5 bases). Germline CDR1 MDHEN, CDR2 SYDVKM. The CDR3 totals 13 residues. Trimming removed 7 bases at V and 2 bases at J, with 12 bases between. The CDR3 DNA is TGTGCCAGCAACAAAGACAGTCCCTACGAGCAGTACTTC. It codes for CASNKDSPYEQYF.